What follows are 23 T cell receptor beta chains derived from one specimen sequenced in a study of T-cell reconstitution after alpha-beta-depleted transplantation in children. Researchers prepared the TCRbeta library using unique molecular identifiers, the study reports. TCRdb reprocessed the PCR reads via MiXCR and lists one record per CDR3 protein. The data show hundreds of thousands of distinct CDR3 sequences, 23% seen once. This specimen was PBMCs, mostly from graft donor cells, taken 360 days after TCRalphabeta/CD19-depleted stem cell transplant. All receptors derive from a boy in the first two years of life who had a stem cell transplant for acute myeloid leukemia, so the T cells may come from the graft donor.

A few counts support this clonotype. The V and J genes are TRBV29-1 and TRBJ2-1; 7 bases align to TRBD1. Germline loops: CDR1 SQVTM, CDR2 ANQGSEA. After removal of 6 bases from V and 7 bases from J, the junction contained 9 bases not matched to a gene. There are 13 residues in the CDR3. The CDR3 spells CSVGRDSPNEQFF. CDR3 DNA sequence: TGCAGCGTGGGCCGGGACAGCCCAAATGAGCAGTTCTTC.

The rearrangement links TRBV10-3 to TRBJ2-6; 7 bases agree with TRBD1. CDR1 and CDR2 (germline): ENHRY, SYGVKD. The CDR3 extends over 11 amino acids. V trimming: 7 bases; J trimming: 16 bases; junction bases outside the gene matches: 7. The DNA of the CDR3 is TGTGCCATCAAGGCAACAGGGGAGCTGACTTTC. It yields the protein CAIKATGELTF.

The chain employs TRBV12-3 or TRBV12-4 and TRBJ2-4; TRBD2 agrees at 9 bases. The CDR3 totals 16 residues. Trimming at V came to 6 bases and at J to 3 bases, leaving 9 bases not matched to a gene. The CDR3 coding sequence is TGTGCCAGCAGAATGGGCGGGGGGGCCGTCAAAAACATTCAGTACTTC. Translation: CASRMGGGAVKNIQYF.

This clonotype came up a few times. V usage is TRBV15 and J usage is TRBJ2-3; 12 bases map to TRBD2. Germline assignment: CDR1 LNHNV and CDR2 YYDKDF (reference sequence). CDR3 length: 18 amino acids. Losses at the gene ends were 9 bases for V and 0 bases for J; bases not matched to a gene: 13. The chain's CDR3 is CATGTTSGGTPSTDTQYF. The CDR3 bases are TGTGCCACAGGGACAACTAGCGGGGGGACCCCTAGCACAGATACGCAGTATTTT. The variable domain in full, completed from reference TRBV15 and TRBJ2-3, reads DAMVIQNPRYQVTQFGKPVTLSCSQTLNHNVMYWYQQKSSQAPKLLFHYYDKDFNNEADTPDNFQSRRPNTSFCFLDIRSPGLGDTAMYLCATGTTSGGTPSTDTQYFGPGTRLTVL.

The rearrangement joins TRBV7-9 to TRBJ2-5, with D uncertain. The CDR3 is made up of 14 amino acids. The V and J ends lost 3 bases and 2 bases respectively, with 10 bases between them. Germline V lookup: CDR1 SEHNR, CDR2 FQNEAQ (reference sequence). DNA for the CDR3: TGTGCCAGCAGCTTTCCGGAGCCTCAAGAGACCCAGTACTTC. Its protein product is CASSFPEPQETQYF.

This clonotype has a handful of counts. This chain uses TRBV20-1 with TRBJ2-5; D is unclear. The CDR3 has 14 amino acids. V dropped 6 bases and J dropped 1 base, with 15 bases sitting between them. Germline V CDR1 and CDR2: DFQATT, SNEGSKA (reference sequence). The CDR3 DNA sequence: TGCAGTGCACCGATCCGAGGCAGCCAAGAGACCCAGTACTTC. Its translation: CSAPIRGSQETQYF.

The table lists this clonotype with many counts. The chain links TRBV20-1 to TRBJ1-3; weak D call: TRBD1 (5 bases). The V and J ends lost 3 bases and 2 bases respectively, with 11 bases between them. Germline V gene sequence: CDR1 DFQATT, CDR2 SNEGSKA (reference sequence). The CDR3 is 14 residues long. The CDR3 coding sequence is TGCAGTGCTAGGTTGATCAGGGCTGGAAACACCATATATTTT. This gives the protein CSARLIRAGNTIYF.

The chain joins TRBV7-2 to TRBJ1-1; D unresolved. Trimming cost V 0 bases and J 2 bases, with 10 bases left between them. This CDR3 has 15 residues. Germline V gene data show CDR1 as SGHTA and CDR2 as FQGNSA. CDR3 region: CASSLASTPNTEAFF. The DNA for the CDR3 is TGTGCCAGCAGCTTAGCCTCGACACCTAACACTGAAGCTTTCTTT.

J is TRBJ2-3 and V is TRBV20-1, with TRBD2 identical over 10 bases. In germline, CDR1 is DFQATT, CDR2 SNEGSKA (reference sequence). V was pared by 6 bases and J by 6 bases, with 21 bases of the junction left unmatched. The CDR3 extends over 18 amino acids. CDR3 in amino acids: CSADRASGGGRGRDTQYF. The CDR3 DNA sequence: TGCAGTGCCGACCGGGCTAGCGGGGGCGGAAGGGGGAGGGATACGCAGTATTTT.

The rearrangement joins TRBV21-1 to TRBJ2-7; TRBD1, the table's D call, lacks a check against the DNA. TRBV21-1 constitutes a pseudogene. CDR3 size: 14 residues. CDR3 residues: CASSMDRGSYEQYV. Here the CDR3 DNA reads TGTGCCAGCAGCATGGACAGGGGGAGCTACGAGCAGTACGTC.

The CDR3: CSALSMGLAGGRPTDTQYF. The CDR3 coding sequence is TGCAGTGCCTTGTCAATGGGACTAGCGGGGGGGCGTCCCACAGATACGCAGTATTTT. J is TRBJ2-3 and V is TRBV20-1; 16 bases agree with TRBD2. The V gene's germline CDR1 is DFQATT and CDR2 SNEGSKA (reference sequence). The CDR3 covers 19 residues. V lost 6 bases, J lost 2 bases, and 14 bases stayed unmatched.

This clonotype was counted at least ten times. This rearrangement joins TRBV20-1 to TRBJ2-1; unclear D gene. V lost 1 base and J 2 bases, leaving 12 bases between the germline ends. CDR1 DFQATT and CDR2 SNEGSKA come from the germline V gene (reference sequence). CDR3 length: 15 residues. CDR3 bases: TGCAGTGCTAGAGCTGGAACGGGCCCCTACAATGAGCAGTTCTTC. It translates to CSARAGTGPYNEQFF.

The V gene is TRBV20-1, the J gene TRBJ1-1, with D tentatively TRBD1 (5 bases). The V end lost 5 bases, the J end lost 0 bases, and 13 bases lay between the germline ends. The CDR3 is made up of 14 amino acids. Germline V lookup: CDR1 DFQATT, CDR2 SNEGSKA (reference sequence). The CDR3 region has the DNA TGCAGTGCTCCTTCAGGGAATTTGAACACTGAAGCTTTCTTT. Translated, it gives CSAPSGNLNTEAFF.

This rearrangement joins TRBV25-1 to TRBJ2-4, with a tentative D call TRBD1 (6 bases). The V gene's germline CDR1 is MGHDK and CDR2 SYGVNS. Trimming took off 3 bases at V and 1 base at J, with 10 bases between the two ends. This CDR3 comprises 15 residues. The CDR3 DNA reads as TGTGCCAGCAGTGACCCTGGACAGGCCAAAAACATTCAGTACTTC. It translates to CASSDPGQAKNIQYF. Drawing the rest from reference TRBV25-1 and TRBJ2-4, the complete variable domain is EADIYQTPRYLVIGTGKKITLECSQTMGHDKMYWYQQDPGMELHLIHYSYGVNSTEKGDLSSESTVSRIRTEHFPLTLESARPSHTSQYLCASSDPGQAKNIQYFGAGTRLSVL.

The chain employs TRBV20-1 and TRBJ2-4, with D perhaps assigned TRBD1 or TRBD2 (5 bases each). The V end lost 0 bases, the J end lost 0 bases, and 6 bases lay between the germline ends. The CDR3 has 14 amino acids. The germline V gene has CDR1 DFQATT and CDR2 SNEGSKA (reference sequence). In nucleotides, the CDR3 is TGCAGTGCTAGAGATGGGACAGCCAAAAACATTCAGTACTTC. Encoded protein: CSARDGTAKNIQYF.

The rearrangement joins TRBV29-1 to TRBJ1-2; TRBD1 might be the D (6 bases). Germline V gene data show CDR1 as SQVTM and CDR2 as ANQGSEA. V was shortened by 4 bases and J by 6 bases, with 33 bases between the two germline ends. This CDR3 region has 19 residues. CDR3 nucleotide sequence: TGCAGCGTTGCCTTGGGGGGCGACATAGCCCTAGTCCCAATCGATGGCTACACCTTC. Amino acids: CSVALGGDIALVPIDGYTF.

This sequence joins TRBV10-3 and TRBJ2-7; no clear D gene. Germline lookup yields CDR1 ENHRY and CDR2 SYGVKD. Trimming stripped 7 bases from V and 4 bases from J, with 8 bases between. The CDR3 length is 11 residues. The CDR3 loop reads CAITTAYEQYV. The CDR3 DNA sequence: TGTGCCATCACGACGGCTTACGAGCAGTACGTC.

Here the CDR3 reads CSVGLTGIYEQYF. CDR3 in DNA: TGCAGCGTTGGTCTGACTGGCATCTACGAGCAGTACTTC. The rearrangement uses TRBV29-1 and TRBJ2-7; D gene ambiguous. Germline V CDR1 and CDR2: SQVTM, ANQGSEA. Trimming shortened V by 4 bases and J by 3 bases, and 13 bases separated the two germline ends. The CDR3 extends over 13 amino acids.

The rearrangement links TRBV6-1 to TRBJ2-1; 12 nucleotides align to TRBD2. The V gene's germline CDR1 is MNHNS and CDR2 SASEGT. The CDR3 has 18 amino acids. Trimming cost V 6 bases and J 6 bases; bases outside gene matches: 15. CDR3 sequence reads: CASSELAGGPMRGNEQFF. In nucleotides, the CDR3 is TGTGCCAGCAGCGAACTAGCGGGGGGCCCCATGAGGGGCAATGAGCAGTTCTTC.

This clonotype was detected ten times or more. The rearrangement joins TRBV12-3 or TRBV12-4 to TRBJ1-1; D is possibly TRBD1 (6 bases). Trimming removed 7 bases from V and 1 base from J, with 13 bases in between. This CDR3 is 14 amino acids long. The chain's CDR3 is CASIIGTQNTEAFF. CDR3 bases: TGTGCCAGCATCATCGGGACACAGAACACTGAAGCTTTCTTT.

This clonotype was recorded many times. The chain joins TRBV6-1 to TRBJ2-1; 7 bases map to TRBD2. Trimming cost V 7 bases and J 5 bases; bases outside gene matches: 8. Germline CDR1 reads MNHNS; CDR2 reads SASEGT. The CDR3 is 14 residues long. The CDR3 bases are TGTGCCAGCAAGTACGGGGGGTCTGACAATGAGCAGTTCTTC. Translating gives CASKYGGSDNEQFF.

This clonotype was picked up many times. J is TRBJ2-5 and V is TRBV27; no clear D. CDR1 and CDR2 from the germline V gene are MNHEY and SMNVEV (reference sequence). CDR3 length: 13 residues. Between the trimmed V and J ends, which lost 3 bases and 4 bases, there was a span of 9 bases. The CDR3 DNA is TGTGCCAGCAGTTTCGGCCACAGAGAGACCCAGTACTTC. It encodes CASSFGHRETQYF.

This clonotype was observed a handful of times. This rearrangement joins TRBV25-1 to TRBJ2-3, with TRBD1 identical over 10 bases. V lost 4 bases, J lost 5 bases, and 6 bases stayed unmatched. The germline CDR1 and CDR2 sequences are MGHDK and SYGVNS. CDR3 length: 15 amino acids. This CDR3 is CASSVKGQGVDTQYF. The CDR3 region has the DNA TGTGCCAGCAGTGTGAAAGGACAGGGGGTAGATACGCAGTATTTT. Complete variable domain (other parts from reference TRBV25-1 and TRBJ2-3): EADIYQTPRYLVIGTGKKITLECSQTMGHDKMYWYQQDPGMELHLIHYSYGVNSTEKGDLSSESTVSRIRTEHFPLTLESARPSHTSQYLCASSVKGQGVDTQYFGPGTRLTVL.